This entry describes one T cell receptor beta chain. The antigen remains undetermined. TCR beta CDR3 regions were amplified from RNA transcripts. First-round RT-PCR targeting the TCR CDR3 was performed with the HTBI primer set. TCRdb fed the multiplex PCR reads into MiXCR, producing one record per CDR3 protein. The repertoire consists of 600,000 to 900,000 distinct CDR3 sequences, with approximately 16% occurring once and the leading ten covering 8.4%. Researchers defined stable Graves' hyperthyroidism as no ophthalmopathy progression within 18 months. Diagnoses used clinical symptoms, serum thyroxine and TRAb, thyroid ultrasound and orbital computed tomography. This entry is derived from a study of T cells in Graves' hyperthyroidism and ophthalmopathy. The V end lost 0 bases, the J end lost 0 bases, and 15 bases lay between the germline ends. The CDR3 runs to 18 residues. Germline V lookup: CDR1 MGHRA, CDR2 YSYEKL.

General study points: The model foresaw ophthalmopathy a median roughly 6.6 months prior to onset. Blood held most thyroid clonotypes expanded above 0.001 frequency.

This chain joins TRBV4-1 and TRBJ1-3, with no clear D. Sequencing was carried out using blood. The receptor's source is a man younger than 30 with Graves' hyperthyroidism. The CDR3 loop reads CASSQEGPPGLSGNTIYF. CDR3 DNA: TGCGCCAGCAGCCAAGAGGGTCCTCCAGGCCTCTCTGGAAACACCATATATTTT.